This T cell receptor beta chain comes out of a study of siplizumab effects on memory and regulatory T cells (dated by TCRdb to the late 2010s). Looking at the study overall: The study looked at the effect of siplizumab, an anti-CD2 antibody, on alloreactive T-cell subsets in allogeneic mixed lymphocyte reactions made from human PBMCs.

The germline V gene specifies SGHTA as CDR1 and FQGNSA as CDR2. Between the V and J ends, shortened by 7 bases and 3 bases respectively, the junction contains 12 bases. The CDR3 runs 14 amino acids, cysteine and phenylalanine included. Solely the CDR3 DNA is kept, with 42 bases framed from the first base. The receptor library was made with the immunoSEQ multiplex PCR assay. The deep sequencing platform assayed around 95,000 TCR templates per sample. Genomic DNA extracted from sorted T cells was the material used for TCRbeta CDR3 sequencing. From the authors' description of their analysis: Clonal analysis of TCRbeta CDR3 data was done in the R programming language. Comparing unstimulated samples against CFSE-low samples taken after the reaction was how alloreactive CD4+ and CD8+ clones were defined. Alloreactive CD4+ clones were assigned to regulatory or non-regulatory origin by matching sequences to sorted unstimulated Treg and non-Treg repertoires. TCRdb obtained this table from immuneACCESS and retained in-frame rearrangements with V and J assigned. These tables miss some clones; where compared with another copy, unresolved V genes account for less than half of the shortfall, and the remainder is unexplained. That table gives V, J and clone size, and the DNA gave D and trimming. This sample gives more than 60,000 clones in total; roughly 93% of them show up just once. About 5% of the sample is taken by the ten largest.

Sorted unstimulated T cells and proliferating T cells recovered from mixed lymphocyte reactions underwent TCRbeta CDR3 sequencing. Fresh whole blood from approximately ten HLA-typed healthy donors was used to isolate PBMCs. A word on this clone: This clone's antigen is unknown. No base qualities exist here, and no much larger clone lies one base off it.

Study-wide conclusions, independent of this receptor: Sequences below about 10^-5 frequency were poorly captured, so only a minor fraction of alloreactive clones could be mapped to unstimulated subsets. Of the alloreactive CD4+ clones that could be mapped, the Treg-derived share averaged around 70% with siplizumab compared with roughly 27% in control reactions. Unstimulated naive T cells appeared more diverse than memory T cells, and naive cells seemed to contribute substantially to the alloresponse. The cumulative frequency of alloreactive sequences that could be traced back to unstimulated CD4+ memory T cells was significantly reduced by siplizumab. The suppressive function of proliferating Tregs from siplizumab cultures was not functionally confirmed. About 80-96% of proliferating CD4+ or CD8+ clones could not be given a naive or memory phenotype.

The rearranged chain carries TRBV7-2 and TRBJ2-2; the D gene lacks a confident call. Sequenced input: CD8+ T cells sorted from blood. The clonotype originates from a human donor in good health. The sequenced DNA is TGTGCCAGCAACCTTGGACCGTACACCGGGGAGCTGTTTTTT. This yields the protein CASNLGPYTGELFF.